The 2 T cell receptor beta chains given below trace back to one sample, sequenced in a study of blood T cell repertoires in COVID-19. The assay was immunoSEQ multiplex PCR, and TCRdb's table has in-frame clones only and misses some. The profile shows under 300,000 clones, about 84% of them singletons. Sequenced: peripheral blood. These receptors were obtained from an elderly man with acute or convalescent COVID-19.

The V gene is TRBV7-8, the J gene TRBJ1-2; the D is unclear. V lost 1 base and J lost 5, with 8 bases in between. CDR1 is SGHVS and CDR2 is FQNEAQ in the germline V gene. The CDR3 consists of 13 residues. The CDR3 is CASSLGQYYGYTF. CDR3 coding DNA: TGTGCCAGCAGCTTAGGGCAGTATTATGGCTACACCTTC.

The chain joins TRBV6-5 to TRBJ2-2, with 8 bases aligning to TRBD1. The trim removed 2 bases at V and 5 bases at J, leaving 7 bases unmatched. The germline gives CDR1 MNHEY, CDR2 SVGAGI. The CDR3 is 16 amino acids. CDR3 amino acids: CASSYRTGIGTGELFF. Here the CDR3 DNA reads TGTGCCAGCAGTTACAGGACAGGGATTGGTACCGGGGAGCTGTTTTTT.